These T cell receptor beta chains were read from a single sample in a study of cytomegalovirus exposure and HLA in healthy donors. Sequencing used immunoSEQ multiplex PCR; TCRdb keeps in-frame clones, though not all of them. There are 140,000 or so clones in the sample; about 85% occur only once, and approximately 2.7% lies in the top ten. The source material was PBMCs. These receptors were collected from a boy between 2 and 10 years old in good health and CMV-seronegative. Each CDR3 is given with its conserved first and last residue. Fields, in order: V gene, CDR3 length, J gene, D gene, CDR3 protein. The D gene is left open where the match is weak.

V: TRBV5-4
length: 15
J: TRBJ1-1
D: .
CDR3: CASSPLGQMNTEAFF

V: TRBV7-3
length: 16
J: TRBJ1-2
D: TRBD1
CDR3: CASSLKPDQGAGGYTF

V: TRBV18
length: 16
J: TRBJ2-7
D: TRBD2
CDR3: CASSGTSGLIPYEQYF

V: TRBV30
length: 18
J: .
D: TRBD1
CDR3: CAWSNRDRGILASYEQYF

V: TRBV6-4
length: 13
J: TRBJ1-2
D: .
CDR3: CASSEQGGNGYTF

V: TRBV6-1
length: 16
J: TRBJ2-1
D: TRBD2
CDR3: CASSEASGGAYNEQFF

V: TRBV15
length: 17
J: TRBJ2-1
D: .
CDR3: CATSRELLGGPYNEQFF

V: TRBV18
length: 18
J: TRBJ2-7
D: TRBD2
CDR3: CASSQKCPRSGGLYEQYF

V: TRBV7-8
length: 14
J: TRBJ2-1
D: .
CDR3: CASQDTLGWNEQFF

V: TRBV10-1
length: 15
J: TRBJ1-5
D: .
CDR3: CASSEGRRVGQPQHF

V: TRBV18
length: 13
J: TRBJ1-1
D: .
CDR3: CASSPYGETEAFF

V: TRBV9
length: 19
J: TRBJ2-1
D: TRBD2
CDR3: CASSPRGLAGIPTYNEQFF